The clone carrying this T cell receptor beta chain appeared many times. Its target is not known. The data derive from a study of T-cell reconstitution after alpha-beta-depleted transplantation in children. Researchers prepared the TCRbeta library using unique molecular identifiers, the study reports. Using its own MiXCR run on the PCR reads, TCRdb lists one record per CDR3 protein. The sample consists of approximately 250,000 distinct CDR3 sequences, roughly 25% of them appearing once. V dropped 3 bases and J dropped 8; count of bases not matched to a gene: 8. This CDR3 spans 15 amino acids. Study-wide results and caveats: High day-60 TCRbeta diversity in some patients came from surviving recipient T cells and thymic progenitors.

The V gene is TRBV12-3 or TRBV12-4, the J gene TRBJ2-1; 9 nucleotides align to TRBD1. The specimen was PBMCs, collected before TCRalphabeta/CD19-depleted stem cell transplant. The origin of this receptor is a girl aged 2-10 years with Fanconi anemia, due to receive a stem cell transplant. DNA for the CDR3: TGTGCCAGCAGTTTGTCCGGACAGGGGAGCGATGAGCAGTTCTTC. Encoded protein: CASSLSGQGSDEQFF.